This entry concerns a single T cell receptor beta chain. What it binds is not known. Germline V gives CDR1 SGHRS, CDR2 YFSETQ. V lost 4 bases to trimming and J lost 3 bases, with 13 bases between them. The CDR3 extends over 15 amino acids. The sample comes from a study of CD4 T cells in relation to SARS-CoV-2 and coronaviruses. TCRdb's copy holds only in-frame clones and misses some; the assay was immunoSEQ multiplex PCR. The table records more than 9,500 clones, roughly 65% of them present only once. Before the COVID-19 pandemic, during about 2010-2019, CD4+ T cells were taken from unexposed donors. Isolation of CD4+ T cells took place after less than 11 days in culture.

Input material: CD4+ T cells from PBMCs, cultured in vitro. This chain joins TRBV5-1 and TRBJ2-2; D may be TRBD2 (7 bases). The sequence came from a human donor in good health. This chain's CDR3 is CASSPQGGDTGELFF. CDR3 sequence (DNA): TGCGCCAGCAGCCCACAGGGAGGGGACACCGGGGAGCTGTTTTTT.